What follows are 14 T cell receptor beta chains derived from one specimen sequenced in a study of cytomegalovirus exposure and HLA in healthy donors. The PCR employed 60 Vbeta primers together with 13 Jbeta primers. Assay: immunoSEQ multiplex PCR; the TCRdb copy retains only in-frame clones and omits some. This sample has some 150,000 clones, with approximately 88% found just once. Input material: PBMCs. Receptors were obtained from a woman in her 30s in good health and CMV-seronegative.

The V and J genes are TRBV19 and TRBJ1-2; no definite D call. The V end was cut by 2 bases, the J end by 4 bases, with 11 bases between. Germline values: CDR1 LNHDA, CDR2 SQIVND (reference sequence). This CDR3 is built from 14 residues. For the CDR3, the DNA is TGTGCCAGTAGTATACGAGAGGGTACCTATGGCTACACCTTC. This translates into CASSIREGTYGYTF.

The rearrangement uses TRBV19 and TRBJ1-5, with a tentative D call TRBD1 (5 bases). Trimming removed 6 bases from V and 2 bases from J, with 14 bases in between. Germline-derived CDR1 and CDR2 are LNHDA and SQIVND (reference sequence). The CDR3 sequence is 15 residues long. The CDR3 loop reads CASRTQGGGNQPQHF. CDR3 nucleotides: TGTGCCAGTAGGACCCAGGGAGGAGGCAATCAGCCCCAGCATTTT.

CDR3 residues: CASSDQTRGKNIQYF. In DNA, the CDR3 is TGTGCCAGCAGCGACCAAACAAGGGGCAAAAACATTCAGTACTTC. The chain recombines TRBV5-4 with TRBJ2-4; D is perhaps TRBD1 (5 bases). Germline V gene sequence: CDR1 SGHNT, CDR2 YYREEE (reference sequence). Trimming pared 4 bases from V and 3 bases from J, leaving 14 bases between. This CDR3 region has 15 residues.

This chain joins TRBV18 and TRBJ1-1; 8 nucleotides line up with TRBD1. Germline-derived CDR1 and CDR2 are KGHSH and LQKENI. The CDR3 is 14 amino acids. Trimming removed 2 bases from V and 4 bases from J; junction bases left unmatched: 3. Here the CDR3 DNA reads TGTGCCAGCTCACCAGGACAGGGTAGCACTGAAGCTTTCTTT. Translating it yields CASSPGQGSTEAFF.

The CDR3 region has the DNA TGTGCCATCAGGGCAGGGACTAACTATGGCTACACCTTC. It translates to CAIRAGTNYGYTF. The V gene is TRBV10-3, the J gene TRBJ1-2; tentatively, D is TRBD1 (5 bases). This CDR3 region has 13 residues. Germline loops: CDR1 ENHRY, CDR2 SYGVKD. V was cut by 6 bases and J by 0 bases, with 8 bases left in between.

The chain is built from TRBV6-5 and TRBJ1-2; D is perhaps TRBD1 (5 bases). CDR3 length: 15 residues. Looked up from germline, CDR1 is MNHEY and CDR2 is SVGAGI. Trimming pared 0 bases from V and 8 bases from J, leaving 16 bases between. DNA of the CDR3: TGTGCCAGCAGTTACTCGGGACTTACCGCGAGGGGCTACACCTTC. It codes for CASSYSGLTARGYTF.

This clone was recorded only once. CDR3 amino acids: CAWSVRRGQINEKLFF. The CDR3 DNA sequence: TGTGCCTGGAGTGTACGTCGAGGACAAATTAATGAAAAACTGTTTTTT. The gene calls are TRBV30 and TRBJ1-4, with D tentatively TRBD1 (5 bases). V lost 0 bases, J lost 4 bases, and 15 bases lay in between. The V gene's germline CDR1 is GTSNPN and CDR2 SVGIG (reference sequence). The CDR3 has 16 residues.

The J gene is TRBJ1-1, the V gene TRBV27; TRBD1 matches at 11 bases. The CDR3 has 13 amino acids. V lost 7 bases, J lost 5 bases, and 3 bases stayed unmatched. Germline V gene lookup returns CDR1 MNHEY and CDR2 SMNVEV (reference sequence). This chain's CDR3 is CASIGQGATEAFF. The CDR3 DNA sequence: TGTGCCAGCATAGGACAGGGGGCGACTGAAGCTTTCTTT.

This clone appeared once. The chain uses TRBV4-1 and TRBJ2-1, with 7 nucleotides matching TRBD1. Germline trimming cut 3 bases from V and 0 bases from J; bases unmatched to any gene: 8. Germline V gene data show CDR1 as MGHRA and CDR2 as YSYEKL. The CDR3 covers 17 residues. Written as DNA, the CDR3 is TGCGCCAGCAGCCACGCCTGGGGGACAGACTCCTACAATGAGCAGTTCTTC. It translates to CASSHAWGTDSYNEQFF.

The count of this clone is one. This chain uses TRBV7-2 with TRBJ2-7, with D uncertain. Germline V gene lookup returns CDR1 SGHTA and CDR2 FQGNSA. CDR3 size: 12 residues. V dropped 0 bases and J dropped 6 bases, with 6 bases sitting between them. The CDR3 is CASSLARSEQYF. In nucleotides, the CDR3 is TGTGCCAGCAGCTTAGCCCGGTCCGAGCAGTACTTC.

CDR3 sequence reads: CASTPGLGGGDTQYF. CDR3 sequence (DNA): TGTGCCAGTACCCCCGGGCTAGGCGGGGGAGATACGCAGTATTTT. The chain joins TRBV19 to TRBJ2-3, with TRBD2 identical over 7 bases. CDR1 LNHDA and CDR2 SQIVND come from the germline V gene (reference sequence). The junction had 12 bases not matched to a gene; V was cut back by 7 bases and J by 5 bases. CDR3 length: 15 residues.

The chain is built from TRBV6-5 and TRBJ1-5; D ambiguous. Trimming cost V 6 bases and J 3 bases, with 9 bases left between them. The CDR3 runs to 13 residues. Per the germline V gene, CDR1 is MNHEY and CDR2 is SVGAGI. CDR3 in DNA: TGTGCCAGCAGCCGGACTTACAATCAGCCCCAGCATTTT. Translation gives CASSRTYNQPQHF.

Only one count was recorded for this clone. This sample includes further DNA sequences coding for the same CDR3. The chain carries TRBV27 and TRBJ1-1; maybe TRBD1 (6 bases). The V gene's germline CDR1 is MNHEY and CDR2 SMNVEV (reference sequence). The CDR3 length is 14 residues. Between the trimmed V and J ends, which lost 0 bases and 5 bases, there was a span of 10 bases. The CDR3 protein is CASSLSGGRTEAFF. DNA for the CDR3: TGTGCCAGCAGTTTATCGGGGGGGCGAACTGAAGCTTTCTTT.

In this sample, this clone turned up a few times. This sequence joins TRBV28 and TRBJ2-7; D may be TRBD2 (6 bases). V was clipped by 6 bases and J by 5 bases, with 14 bases between them. This CDR3 spans 13 amino acids. The V gene's germline CDR1 is MDHEN and CDR2 SYDVKM. The CDR3 loop reads CASSGRGNHEQYF. In DNA form, the CDR3 reads TGTGCCAGCAGCGGACGGGGGAACCACGAGCAGTACTTC.